One and the same sample provided the 23 T cell receptor beta chains below, sequenced in a study of long-term antiretroviral therapy in people with HIV. Version v3.0 of the immunoSEQ assay ran at survey level. This table comes from immunoSEQ multiplex PCR, and its TCRdb copy is limited to in-frame clones, with some not included. Of roughly 28,000 clones in the sample, 75% to 90% were seen once. The sequencing used unsorted PBMCs, collected 2.9 years after starting antiretroviral therapy. The receptors derive from a middle-aged man with HIV.

The J gene is TRBJ1-5, the V gene TRBV6-1, with 7 bases lining up with TRBD1. From germline, CDR1 is MNHNS and CDR2 SASEGT. This CDR3 contains 16 residues. J was trimmed by 0 bases and V by 4 bases; bases with no gene match: 6. The CDR3 reads CASSAVDRYSNQPQHF. The CDR3, as DNA: TGTGCCAGCAGTGCCGTGGACAGGTATAGCAATCAGCCCCAGCATTTT.

Within the sample, this clone is medium-sized. The V and J genes are TRBV7-9 and TRBJ2-1; the D gene is possibly TRBD2 (5 bases). Trimming removed 5 bases at V and 15 bases at J, with 17 bases between. Germline-derived CDR1 and CDR2 are SEHNR and FQNEAQ (reference sequence). The CDR3 extends over 12 amino acids. The CDR3 DNA is TGTGCCAGCAGCGCCGGTCTGCTAGCTCCGTTCTTC. This translates into CASSAGLLAPFF.

This chain uses TRBV11-2 with TRBJ1-2, with D unclear. CDR3 size: 13 residues. With 1 base removed from V and 4 bases from J, the gap between germline ends came to 7 bases. Germline CDR1 SGHAT, CDR2 FQNNGV. The CDR3 protein is CASSLGASYGYTF. CDR3 coding DNA: TGTGCCAGCAGCTTAGGGGCTTCCTATGGCTACACCTTC. The whole variable domain, filled in from reference TRBV11-2 and TRBJ1-2, reads EAGVAQSPRYKIIEKRQSVAFWCNPISGHATLYWYQQILGQGPKLLIQFQNNGVVDDSQLPKDRFSAERLKGVDSTLKIQPAKLEDSAVYLCASSLGASYGYTFGSGTRLTVV.

CDR3 region: CASSTSGGNEQFF. The CDR3 nucleotides read TGCGCCAGTTCGACTAGCGGAGGTAATGAGCAGTTCTTC. V and J are TRBV4-3 and TRBJ2-1; TRBD2 agrees at 9 bases. The V gene end was trimmed by 9 bases and the J gene end by 7 bases; junction bases not matched to a gene: 7. There are 13 residues in the CDR3. The germline V gene encodes CDR1 LGHNA and CDR2 YSLEER.

The rearrangement uses TRBV4-1 and TRBJ1-1, with D unclear. CDR3 length: 11 amino acids. Germline CDR1 is MGHRA and CDR2 is YSYEKL. V was cut by 1 base and J by 11 bases, with 8 bases left in between. CDR3 protein: CASSQGDEAFF. The CDR3 nucleotides are TGCGCCAGCAGCCAAGGGGATGAGGCTTTCTTT.

The gene calls are TRBV4-2 and TRBJ1-1, with 8 bases lining up with TRBD1. Germline V gene lookup returns CDR1 LGHNA and CDR2 YNFKEQ. V dropped 5 bases and J dropped 7; count of bases not matched to a gene: 3. This CDR3 spans 12 amino acids. DNA for the CDR3: TGTGCCAGCAGCTGGACAGGGATTGAAGCTTTCTTT. Protein sequence: CASSWTGIEAFF.

The V and J genes are TRBV6-5 and TRBJ1-4; D possibly corresponds to TRBD1 (5 bases). Germline V gene lookup returns CDR1 MNHEY and CDR2 SVGAGI. The CDR3 totals 15 residues. Trimming cost V 7 bases and J 0 bases, with 12 bases left between them. The CDR3 sequence: CASKSWGTTNEKLFF. The CDR3 bases are TGTGCCAGCAAGAGTTGGGGGACAACTAATGAAAAACTGTTTTTT.

The chain couples TRBV5-1 to TRBJ2-5; a possible D gene is TRBD2 (5 bases). From germline, CDR1 is SGHRS and CDR2 YFSETQ. CDR3 length equals 14 residues. V lost 0 bases and J 3 bases, leaving 9 bases between the germline ends. The CDR3 DNA is TGCGCCAGCAGCTTGGGAGGGCCGGAAGAGACCCAGTACTTC. Its protein product is CASSLGGPEETQYF.

J is TRBJ2-3 and V is TRBV25-1, with D perhaps being TRBD1 or TRBD2 (5 bases each). The germline V and J ends were trimmed by 0 bases and 0 bases, with 16 bases remaining between them. The CDR3 totals 18 residues. Germline lookup yields CDR1 MGHDK and CDR2 SYGVNS. The chain's CDR3 is CASSEYRGRGASTDTQYF. CDR3 in DNA: TGTGCCAGCAGTGAATATCGTGGTCGAGGGGCGAGCACAGATACGCAGTATTTT.

J is TRBJ1-1 and V is TRBV4-3; D uncertain. The CDR3 contains 13 residues. Germline assignment: CDR1 LGHNA and CDR2 YSLEER. V was cut by 1 base and J by 6 bases, with 9 bases left in between. The CDR3 region is CASSQVWGAEAFF. The CDR3 coding sequence is TGCGCCAGCAGCCAAGTATGGGGTGCTGAAGCTTTCTTT.

This clone was observed a handful of times. This chain links TRBV18 with TRBJ2-7; the D is unclear. The CDR3 totals 13 residues. V was pared by 6 bases and J by 2 bases, with 11 bases between. Germline V gene sequence: CDR1 KGHSH, CDR2 LQKENI. The CDR3 bases are TGTGCCAGCTCCGTCACCAGTGCCTACGAGCAGTACTTC. Protein sequence: CASSVTSAYEQYF.

The chain is built from TRBV7-9 and TRBJ1-2, with 10 bases identical to TRBD1. The ends lost 6 bases at V and 7 bases at J; junction bases unmatched: 5. Per the germline V gene, CDR1 is SEHNR and CDR2 is FQNEAQ (reference sequence). The CDR3 length is 13 residues. Here the CDR3 DNA reads TGTGCCAGCAGATGGACAGGGGGAAGTGGCTACACCTTC. Its translation: CASRWTGGSGYTF.

This chain connects TRBV5-1 to TRBJ2-1, with D perhaps matching TRBD1 or TRBD2 (5 bases each). The CDR3 length is 16 residues. V was clipped by 2 bases and J by 1 base, with 13 bases between them. Germline assignment: CDR1 SGHRS and CDR2 YFSETQ. The CDR3 loop reads CASSFSRGGSYNEQFF. CDR3 coding DNA: TGCGCCAGCAGCTTTAGCCGGGGCGGATCCTACAATGAGCAGTTCTTC.

This clone was seen just once. This chain links TRBV5-1 with TRBJ1-1; 7 bases are a match to TRBD1. Germline V gives CDR1 SGHRS, CDR2 YFSETQ. This CDR3 contains 14 residues. The V gene end was trimmed by 1 base and the J gene end by 1 base; junction bases not matched to a gene: 1. Here the CDR3 reads CASSLQGGNTEAFF. The DNA of the CDR3 is TGCGCCAGCAGCTTGCAGGGGGGGAACACTGAAGCTTTCTTT.

The count of this clone is one. The chain joins TRBV9 to TRBJ1-1, with D unresolved. The CDR3 spans 15 residues. Trimming stripped 1 base from V and 2 bases from J, with 12 bases between. CDR1 and CDR2 from the germline V gene are SGDLS and YYNGEE. Here the CDR3 DNA reads TGTGCCAGCAGCGTAAACCCGCACGGTAACACTGAAGCTTTCTTT. Translated, it gives CASSVNPHGNTEAFF.

The chain is built from TRBV5-6 and TRBJ1-1, with D unresolved. The ends were cut back, 2 bases at V and 5 bases at J, with 13 bases in the middle. The CDR3 is 14 residues long. Looked up from germline, CDR1 is SGHDT and CDR2 is YYEEEE. The chain's CDR3 is CASSFPGRRTEAFF. The DNA of the CDR3 is TGTGCCAGCAGCTTTCCTGGAAGAAGGACTGAAGCTTTCTTT.

V gene TRBV30 combines with J gene TRBJ2-5; perhaps TRBD1 as D (6 bases). This CDR3 has 13 amino acids. Trimming cost V 2 bases and J 0 bases, with 7 bases left between them. Germline loops: CDR1 GTSNPN, CDR2 SVGIG (reference sequence). CDR3 bases: TGTGCCTGGAGTAGGGGGAACCAAGAGACCCAGTACTTC. Translation gives CAWSRGNQETQYF.

The chain joins TRBV7-9 to TRBJ2-7; no firm D call. Trimming stripped 1 base from V and 2 bases from J, with 9 bases between. CDR1 SEHNR and CDR2 FQNEAQ come from the germline V gene (reference sequence). CDR3 length: 14 residues. This CDR3 is CASSLGLKPYEQYF. For the CDR3, the DNA is TGTGCCAGCAGCTTAGGACTCAAACCCTACGAGCAGTACTTC.

Sample share makes this clone medium-sized. The rearrangement links TRBV7-9 to TRBJ2-7; 8 nucleotides align to TRBD1. The CDR3 has 15 residues. Germline CDR1 SEHNR, CDR2 FQNEAQ (reference sequence). V shed 3 bases and J 4 bases; nucleotides not matched to a gene: 8. CDR3 protein: CASSFFGDRSYEQYF. CDR3 coding DNA: TGTGCCAGCAGCTTTTTCGGGGACAGGAGTTACGAGCAGTACTTC.

J is TRBJ1-1 and V is TRBV7-9; D possibly corresponds to TRBD1 (6 bases). V was trimmed by 5 bases and J by 6 bases, leaving 10 bases between them. Germline V gives CDR1 SEHNR, CDR2 FQNEAQ (reference sequence). There are 12 residues in the CDR3. The CDR3 loop reads CASSPWTAEAFF. The CDR3 bases are TGTGCCAGCAGCCCCTGGACAGCTGAAGCTTTCTTT.

V gene TRBV15 combines with J gene TRBJ2-7; tentative D call: TRBD1 (6 bases). Germline assignment: CDR1 LNHNV and CDR2 YYDKDF (reference sequence). V gave up 0 bases and J gave up 6 bases, with 12 bases separating them. This CDR3 comprises 14 residues. The CDR3 is CATSRDPDRREQYF. As DNA, the CDR3 is TGTGCCACCAGCAGAGACCCTGACAGGCGCGAGCAGTACTTC.

CDR3 DNA: TGCGCCAGCAGCCCTTCGATGAACACTGAAGCTTTCTTT. Its translation is CASSPSMNTEAFF. The chain uses TRBV4-1 and TRBJ1-1, with no clear D. CDR1 is MGHRA, CDR2 YSYEKL, per germline. V was cut by 4 bases and J by 0 bases, with 6 bases left in between. The length of the CDR3 is 13 residues.

J is TRBJ2-2 and V is TRBV13; 10 bases match TRBD1. CDR1 is PRHDT, CDR2 FYEKMQ, per germline (reference sequence). This CDR3 comprises 16 residues. Trimming at V came to 5 bases and at J to 6 bases, leaving 9 bases not matched to a gene. The DNA for the CDR3 is TGTGCCAGCAGCCCCCCGACAGGGGGCCGTGCCGGGGAGCTGTTTTTT. Protein product: CASSPPTGGRAGELFF. The variable domain in full, with the rest retrieved from reference TRBV13 and TRBJ2-2, is AAGVIQSPRHLIKEKRETATLKCYPIPRHDTVYWYQQGPGQDPQFLISFYEKMQSDKGSIPDRFSAQQFSDYHSELNMSSLELGDSALYFCASSPPTGGRAGELFFGEGSRLTVL.